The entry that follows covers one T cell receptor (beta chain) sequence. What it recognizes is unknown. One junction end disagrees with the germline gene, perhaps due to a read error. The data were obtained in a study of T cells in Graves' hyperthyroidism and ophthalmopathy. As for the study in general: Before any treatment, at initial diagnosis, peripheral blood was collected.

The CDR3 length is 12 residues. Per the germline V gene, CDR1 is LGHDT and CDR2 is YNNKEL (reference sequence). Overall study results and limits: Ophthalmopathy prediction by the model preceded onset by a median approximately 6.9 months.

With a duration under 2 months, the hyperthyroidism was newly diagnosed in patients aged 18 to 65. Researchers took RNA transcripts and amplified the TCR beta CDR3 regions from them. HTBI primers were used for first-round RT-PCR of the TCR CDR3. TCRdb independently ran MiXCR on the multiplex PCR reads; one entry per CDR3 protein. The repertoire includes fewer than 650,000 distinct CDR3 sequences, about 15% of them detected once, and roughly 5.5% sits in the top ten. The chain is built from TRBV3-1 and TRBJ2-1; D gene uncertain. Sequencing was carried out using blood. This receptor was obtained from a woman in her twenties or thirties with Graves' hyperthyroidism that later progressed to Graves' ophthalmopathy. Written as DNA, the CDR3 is TGTGCCAGCAGCCAGGATAGCCCTGGGGTGGTCTTC. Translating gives CASSQDSPGVVF.